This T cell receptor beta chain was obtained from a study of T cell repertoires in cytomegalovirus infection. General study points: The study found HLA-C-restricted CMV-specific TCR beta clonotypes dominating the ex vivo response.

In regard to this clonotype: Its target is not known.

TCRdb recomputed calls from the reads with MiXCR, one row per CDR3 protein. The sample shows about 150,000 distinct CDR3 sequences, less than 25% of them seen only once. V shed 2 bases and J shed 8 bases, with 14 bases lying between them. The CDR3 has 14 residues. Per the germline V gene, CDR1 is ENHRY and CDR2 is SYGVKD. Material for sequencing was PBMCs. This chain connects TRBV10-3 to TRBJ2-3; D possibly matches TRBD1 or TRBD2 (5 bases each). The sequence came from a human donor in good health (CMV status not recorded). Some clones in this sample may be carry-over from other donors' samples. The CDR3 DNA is TGTGCCATCAGTGAGCCGGGACCGTCGATTACGCAGTATTTT. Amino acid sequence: CAISEPGPSITQYF.